Following are 21 T cell receptor beta chains from one sample sequenced in a study of T cell repertoires in cytomegalovirus infection. Via MiXCR, TCRdb re-called the reads, giving one row per CDR3 protein. The sample includes approximately 83,000 distinct CDR3 sequences, about 24% of them seen just once. Their antigen targets remain unknown. The sequences come from CD8+ T cells from cultured PBMCs, collected from culture after CMV antigen stimulation. Every receptor here comes from a human donor in good health (CMV status not recorded). Some clones in this sample may be carry-over from other donors' samples.

This clonotype was detected ten times or more. V and J are TRBV18 and TRBJ1-5; D is uncertain. The CDR3 totals 13 residues. Trimming shortened V by 2 bases and J by 7 bases, and 9 bases separated the two germline ends. The germline V gene encodes CDR1 KGHSH and CDR2 LQKENI. The CDR3 region is CASSPFDGQPQHF. The CDR3 region has the DNA TGTGCCAGCTCACCATTTGATGGGCAGCCCCAGCATTTT.

V usage is TRBV7-9 and J usage is TRBJ1-4, with 8 bases matching TRBD1. CDR1 is SEHNR and CDR2 is FQNEAQ in the germline V gene (reference sequence). After removal of 6 bases from V and 5 bases from J, the junction contained 17 bases not matched to a gene. This CDR3 spans 18 amino acids. The CDR3 loop is CASRGAHEGQGWNEKLFF. DNA of the CDR3: TGTGCCAGCAGGGGGGCCCATGAAGGACAGGGATGGAATGAAAAACTGTTTTTT.

The chain recombines TRBV19 with TRBJ2-5; tentatively, D is TRBD1 (6 bases). Trimming pared 1 base from V and 1 base from J, leaving 16 bases between. The CDR3 covers 17 residues. Germline V gene sequence: CDR1 LNHDA, CDR2 SQIVND (reference sequence). The CDR3 coding sequence is TGTGCCAGTAGTATAGCCCTGCTGGGGGCGGGCCAAGAGACCCAGTACTTC. Amino acid sequence: CASSIALLGAGQETQYF. Filled out from reference TRBV19 and TRBJ2-5, the complete variable domain reads DGGITQSPKYLFRKEGQNVTLSCEQNLNHDAMYWYRQDPGQGLRLIYYSQIVNDFQKGDIAEGYSVSREKKESFPLTVTSAQKNPTAFYLCASSIALLGAGQETQYFGPGTRLLVL.

The V call is TRBV7-6, the J call TRBJ2-7; either TRBD1 or TRBD2 may fit D (6 bases each). This CDR3 is built from 14 residues. Trimming removed 1 base at V and 3 bases at J, with 10 bases between. The germline CDR1 and CDR2 sequences are SGHVS and FNYEAQ. The CDR3 nucleotides are TGTGCCAGCAGCTTAGGGGGGGCCGACTACGAGCAGTACTTC. Its translation is CASSLGGADYEQYF.

The chain is built from TRBV20-1 and TRBJ2-2; D remains unclear. CDR3 size: 13 residues. Trimming cost V 1 base and J 1 base, with 4 bases left between them. From germline, CDR1 is DFQATT and CDR2 SNEGSKA (reference sequence). CDR3: CSARAMNTGELFF. The CDR3 nucleotides are TGCAGTGCTAGAGCCATGAACACCGGGGAGCTGTTTTTT.

This sequence joins TRBV27 and TRBJ1-1; no reliable D call. The CDR3 runs 14 residues. The V gene lost 4 bases and the J gene lost 10 bases, with 19 bases spanning the gap. Germline values: CDR1 MNHEY, CDR2 SMNVEV (reference sequence). The CDR3 sequence is CASSSRVSKDGAFF. CDR3 nucleotide sequence: TGTGCCAGCAGTTCCCGGGTCTCAAAAGACGGAGCTTTCTTT.

The table lists this clonotype with a few counts. This rearrangement joins TRBV4-3 to TRBJ2-1; 13 nucleotides agree with TRBD2. The germline gives CDR1 LGHNA, CDR2 YSLEER. CDR3 length: 18 residues. Trimming took 3 bases from V and 2 from J; bases not matched to a gene: 7. The DNA of the CDR3 is TGCGCCAGCAGCCAGGCCTGGACTAGCGGGAGCCCCTACAATGAGCAGTTCTTC. It encodes CASSQAWTSGSPYNEQFF.

This clonotype was seen only a few times. V and J are TRBV12-3 or TRBV12-4 and TRBJ1-1; a weak D match, TRBD1 (5 bases). The germline V and J ends were trimmed by 5 bases and 3 bases, with 13 bases remaining between them. This CDR3 contains 14 residues. The CDR3 bases are TGTGCCAGCAGTCAGGGTTCTCCTGACACTGAAGCTTTCTTT. As protein: CASSQGSPDTEAFF.

The chain joins TRBV28 to TRBJ1-1; weak D call: TRBD1 (5 bases). V was pared by 5 bases and J by 0 bases, with 13 bases between. Germline CDR1 and CDR2: MDHEN and SYDVKM. This CDR3 comprises 15 residues. As DNA, the CDR3 is TGTGCCAGCAGTCCCCGGGACGGGGTGAACACTGAAGCTTTCTTT. Translation gives CASSPRDGVNTEAFF. Using reference TRBV28 and TRBJ1-1 for the parts outside the CDR3, the full variable domain is DVKVTQSSRYLVKRTGEKVFLECVQDMDHENMFWYRQDPGLGLRLIYFSYDVKMKEKGDIPEGYSVSREKKERFSLILESASTNQTSMYLCASSPRDGVNTEAFFGQGTRLTVV.

As regards this clonotype: A much larger clone differs by one base, so this may be a read error. V gene TRBV4-1 combines with J gene TRBJ2-5, with no clear D. Deletions cut 3 bases from V and 5 bases from J, with 19 bases between. In germline, CDR1 is MGHRA, CDR2 YSYEKL. CDR3 size: 16 residues. The CDR3, as DNA: TGCGCCAGCAGCCACCTCCCCCCCCCACCCGCGGAGACCCAGTACTTC. Its protein is CASSHLPPPPAETQYF.

This clonotype was observed a few times. The chain combines TRBV12-3 or TRBV12-4 with TRBJ2-3, with D hard to call. V gave up 5 bases and J gave up 5 bases, with 14 bases separating them. This CDR3 is 14 amino acids long. CDR3 in amino acids: CASSPGGSLDTQYF. The CDR3 nucleotides are TGTGCCAGCAGTCCCGGTGGTAGTTTAGATACGCAGTATTTT.

This clonotype turned up a few times. This rearrangement joins TRBV12-3 or TRBV12-4 to TRBJ1-6, with a weak D call TRBD1 (6 bases). V shed 5 bases and J shed 7 bases, with 15 bases lying between them. This CDR3 spans 15 amino acids. CDR3 region: CASSPYRVGNSPLHF. The DNA of the CDR3 is TGTGCCAGCAGTCCCTACAGGGTGGGGAATTCACCCCTCCACTTT.

CDR3 region: CASNFWGGDTEAFF. CDR3 nucleotide sequence: TGTGCCAGCAATTTCTGGGGAGGGGACACTGAAGCTTTCTTT. The chain recombines TRBV6-5 with TRBJ1-1; D might be TRBD1 (5 bases). The CDR3 is 14 residues long. Germline V gene data show CDR1 as MNHEY and CDR2 as SVGAGI. Trimming shortened V by 7 bases and J by 3 bases, and 15 bases separated the two germline ends.

This clonotype appeared a few times. The rearrangement uses TRBV6-6 and TRBJ2-5; 9 bases are shared with TRBD1. Germline loops: CDR1 MNHNY, CDR2 SVGAGI (reference sequence). V trimming: 5 bases; J trimming: 4 bases; junction bases outside the gene matches: 8. CDR3 size: 15 residues. DNA for the CDR3: TGTGCCAGCAGTGCGGACAGGGGAAGAGGAGAGACCCAGTACTTC. It is translated as CASSADRGRGETQYF.

This clonotype was counted at least ten times. The J gene is TRBJ1-5, the V gene TRBV12-3 or TRBV12-4, with D uncertain. The CDR3 spans 14 residues. V dropped 6 bases and J dropped 1 base, with 10 bases sitting between them. The CDR3 DNA reads TGTGCCAGCAGCTACAGTGGCAGCAATCAGCCCCAGCATTTT. Translation gives CASSYSGSNQPQHF.

J is TRBJ1-1 and V is TRBV20-1; D gene ambiguous. V dropped 5 bases and J dropped 3 bases, with 10 bases sitting between them. Per germline, CDR1 DFQATT and CDR2 SNEGSKA (reference sequence). CDR3 length: 12 amino acids. CDR3 coding DNA: TGCAGTGCTCGGGCGGGGTACACTGAAGCTTTCTTT. Translation: CSARAGYTEAFF.

The rearrangement joins TRBV6-2 or TRBV6-3 to TRBJ1-5; TRBD1 matches at 7 bases. The CDR3 has 13 residues. Germline lookup yields CDR1 MNHEY and CDR2 SVGEGT. V lost 7 bases and J lost 3; bases outside the gene matches: 3. CDR3 sequence reads: CASTDRVNQPQHF. CDR3 bases: TGTGCCAGCACCGACAGGGTCAATCAGCCCCAGCATTTT.

The sample holds many counts of this clonotype. V and J are TRBV7-3 and TRBJ2-7; a possible D gene is TRBD2 (6 bases). Per germline, CDR1 SGHTA and CDR2 FQGTGA. There are 15 residues in the CDR3. Trimming removed 1 base at V and 0 bases at J, with 10 bases between. In DNA form, the CDR3 reads TGTGCCAGCAGCTTAATGGGCGGGACCTCCTACGAGCAGTACTTC. Encoded protein: CASSLMGGTSYEQYF.

The chain combines TRBV4-1 with TRBJ1-2; D not resolved. CDR1 and CDR2 from the germline V gene are MGHRA and YSYEKL. V was cut by 0 bases and J by 0 bases, with 8 bases left in between. This CDR3 has 15 residues. CDR3 nucleotide sequence: TGCGCCAGCAGCCAAGAACAGCAGTCTAACTATGGCTACACCTTC. Amino acids: CASSQEQQSNYGYTF.

This clonotype was picked up a small number of times. V is TRBV5-5 and J is TRBJ1-1; TRBD1 matches at 7 bases. V dropped 3 bases and J dropped 4; count of bases not matched to a gene: 6. The CDR3 runs to 14 residues. Germline loops: CDR1 SGHKS, CDR2 YYEKEE (reference sequence). Here the CDR3 DNA reads TGTGCCAGCAGCTCGACAGGGTTTGTCACTGAAGCTTTCTTT. It translates to CASSSTGFVTEAFF.

The CDR3 spells CASSDARGKGGYTF. The CDR3 DNA reads TGTGCCAGCAGTGACGCACGGGGAAAGGGGGGCTACACCTTC. The chain carries TRBV6-1 and TRBJ1-2, with TRBD1 as a possible D gene (5 bases). Germline values: CDR1 MNHNS, CDR2 SASEGT. Trimming cost V 3 bases and J 8 bases, with 16 bases left between them. This CDR3 has 14 amino acids.